This T cell receptor beta chain was found in a study of beta chain features in type 1 diabetes. At the level of the study: Patients looked much like healthy donors when it came to age, gender and cell yields. General study points: Junctions at VDJ sites from type 1 diabetes patients had fewer insertions and more deletions. An over-representation of cells with high TCR expression could result from cDNA sequencing.

Since all of the isolated RNA was reverse transcribed, expressed TCRB transcripts were what got sequenced. The table came from immunoSEQ multiplex PCR; TCRdb's copy has only in-frame clones and leaves some out. Of 220,000 or so clones listed, about 70% are singletons. On average, the one heparinised blood draw given by each donor was approximately 0.12 L. V gave up 2 bases and J gave up 5 bases, with 16 bases separating them. This CDR3 contains 15 residues. From germline, CDR1 is SGHTA and CDR2 FQGNSA. This clone appeared a single time. The target antigen is unknown. The chain carries TRBV7-2 and TRBJ2-7; D ambiguous. Sequenced sample: naive CD4+ T cells from blood. The clonotype comes from a man aged 30 to 45 in good health. CDR3 coding DNA: TGTGCCAGCAGCTTACGGCCCCCTTTAGAGAACGAGCAGTACTTC. Amino acid sequence: CASSLRPPLENEQYF.